This T cell receptor (beta chain) was retrieved from a study of radiation and T cells in renal cell carcinoma (dated by TCRdb to between 2020 and 2021). About the study as a whole: The samples were obtained from a clinical trial, where primary renal cell carcinomas were treated with 15 Gy stereotactic body radiation therapy and then removed by nephrectomy 4 weeks afterward. TCR beta sequencing covered 55 or so samples in total, comprising around 25 tumors and approximately 27 peripheral blood samples. In the 55 or so samples combined, some 4 million unique CDR3 nucleotide sequences were found, encoding roughly 2,500,000 unique CDR3 amino acid sequences. Overall study results and their limits: Because the trial had a single-armed design, the trial could not examine how radiation dose or scheduling affected the TCR repertoire. Blood repertoire dynamics were not followed beyond 4 weeks after treatment. Because pretreatment tumor biopsies were not available, the study could not determine whether clonotypes were already present within the tumor at baseline. In blood, the top tumor clonotypes increased from baseline to 2 weeks after radiation and then shrank by 4 weeks, which suggests a temporary expansion of tumor-resident clones.

Of note for this clone: Its cognate antigen has yet to be identified. No base qualities exist here, and no much larger clone lies one base off it.

The time point label corresponds to: blood 2 weeks post-SBRT. The treatment or condition label, read with the paper, signifies: 15 Gy SBRT to primary tumor, nephrectomy 4 weeks later. To follow tumor-enriched clonotypes, peripheral blood was collected serially from radiation-treated patients at baseline and again at 2 weeks and 4 weeks after SBRT. All patients had renal cell carcinoma with clear cell pathology. Genomic DNA for TCR sequencing was prepared using the QIAamp DNA Blood Mini Kit (Qiagen). The analyses included just those samples that passed every quality control check. TCR beta libraries were generated from genomic DNA with the immunoSEQ kit, following the manufacturer's recommendations. Library preparation used a first multiplex PCR with proprietary primers, then a second PCR adding unique barcodes, with bead cleanups after each round. A positive control reaction and a negative control reaction, both provided in the kit, were run with every batch of samples. The final libraries were assessed on an Agilent 4200 TapeStation D1000 ScreenTape, pooled by volume, and quantified by qPCR. Sequencing ran on an Illumina NextSeq500 with a MidOutput 150-cycle cartridge, using 156 Read1 and 15 Index1 cycles with kit custom primers. The pooled library was loaded at 0.75 to 1 pM, and approximately 19% PhiX control was spiked in. Regarding the original processing steps: Vendor-processed data were analyzed in R, with a clonotype defined as all T cells sharing the same CDR3 nucleotide sequence. In the clone abundance analyses, frequencies in each sample were normalized to that sample's 10,000 most abundant clones. Before analysis, public T cell clones were removed, and these numbered fewer than five per sample on average. Tumor-enriched clonotypes and baseline blood-enriched clonotypes were defined as those with an abundance difference of at least 32-fold between compartments. A beta-binomial differential abundance model was used to identify clonotypes that were expanded or contracted between blood time points. Tumor-blood repertoire similarity was measured with the Baroni-Urbani and Buser coefficient, and groups were compared using two-tailed Wilcoxon tests in R. TCRdb carries this immuneACCESS record with in-frame sequences only. Its versions omit some clonotypes, under half of them owing to an unresolved V gene in the studies checked, with the rest unexplained. That table gives V, J and clone size, and the DNA gave D and trimming. Present in this sample are about 130,000 clones, around nine tenths of which were seen just once. More than 5% of the sample comes from the top ten.

Inclusive of the bounding cysteine and phenylalanine, the CDR3 is 19 residues long. Just the 57-base CDR3 DNA is kept, in frame starting at base 1. The junction shows trimming of 0 bases on V and 5 bases on J, and the gene matches do not reach 14 bases of it. According to the germline V gene, CDR1 reads SGHDT and CDR2 reads YYEEEE. This receptor chain uses TRBV5-6 and TRBJ2-2; 9 bases in the junction line up with TRBD1. The origin of this receptor is a woman in her seventies with renal cell carcinoma. Sequences were derived from blood, sampled from a patient whose treatment included radiotherapy and nephrectomy. The DNA reads TGTGCCAGCAGCTTGGCAACCTCGCGACAGGGGGTACGAACCGGGGAGCTGTTTTTT. Its coded protein is CASSLATSRQGVRTGELFF. The CDR3 plus the reference TRBV5-6 and TRBJ2-2 genes for the other parts give the full variable domain: DAGVTQSPTHLIKTRGQQVTLRCSPKSGHDTVSWYQQALGQGPQFIFQYYEEEERQRGNFPDRFSGHQFPNYSSELNVNALLLGDSALYLCASSLATSRQGVRTGELFFGEGSRLTVL.